This T cell receptor (beta chain) was observed in a study of blood T cell repertoires in COVID-19. Across the study: The United States, Italy and Spain supplied acute and convalescent COVID-19 samples. Sample material is recorded as cDNA or gDNA derived from T cells, B-cell-depleted T cells, or PBMCs.

Data came from immunoSEQ multiplex PCR; TCRdb stores just in-frame clones and leaves some out. The repertoire holds 300,000 to 350,000 clones, with around 91% as singletons. CDR1 is SGHAT and CDR2 is FQNNGV in the germline V gene. There are 16 residues in the CDR3. J gave up 2 bases and V 7 bases, and 10 bases lay outside the gene matches. The clonotype comes from a young woman with acute COVID-19. This chain links TRBV11-2 with TRBJ2-7; 11 bases line up with TRBD2. The sample taken for sequencing was PBMCs or T cells enriched from blood (not recorded which). Here the CDR3 DNA reads TGTGCCAGCACCCAGATGGAGACTAGCGGGACCTACGAGCAGTACTTC. Amino acid sequence: CASTQMETSGTYEQYF.